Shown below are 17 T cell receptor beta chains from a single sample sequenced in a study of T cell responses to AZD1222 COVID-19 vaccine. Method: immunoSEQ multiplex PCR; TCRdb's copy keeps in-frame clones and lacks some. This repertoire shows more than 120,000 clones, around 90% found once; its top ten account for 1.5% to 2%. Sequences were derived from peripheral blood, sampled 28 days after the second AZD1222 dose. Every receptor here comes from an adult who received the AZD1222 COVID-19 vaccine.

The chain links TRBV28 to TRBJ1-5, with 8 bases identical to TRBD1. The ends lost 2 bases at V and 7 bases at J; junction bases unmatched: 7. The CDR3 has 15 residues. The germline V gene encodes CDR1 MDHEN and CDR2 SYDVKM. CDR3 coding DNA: TGTGCCAGCAGTTTACGGCAGGGGGCGAACCAGCCCCAGCATTTT. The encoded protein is CASSLRQGANQPQHF.

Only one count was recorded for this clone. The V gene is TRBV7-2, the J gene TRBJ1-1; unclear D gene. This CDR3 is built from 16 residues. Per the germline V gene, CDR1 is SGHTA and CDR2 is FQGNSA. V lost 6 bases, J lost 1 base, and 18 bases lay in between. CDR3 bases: TGTGCCAGCAGGCTTAGCATAGCTCACGCGAACACTGAAGCTTTCTTT. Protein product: CASRLSIAHANTEAFF.

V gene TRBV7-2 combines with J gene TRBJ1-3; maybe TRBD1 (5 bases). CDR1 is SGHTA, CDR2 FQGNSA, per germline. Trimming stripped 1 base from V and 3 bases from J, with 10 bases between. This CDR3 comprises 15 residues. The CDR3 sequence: CASSLEAGSGNTIYF. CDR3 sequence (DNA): TGTGCCAGCAGCTTAGAAGCAGGGAGTGGAAACACCATATATTTT.

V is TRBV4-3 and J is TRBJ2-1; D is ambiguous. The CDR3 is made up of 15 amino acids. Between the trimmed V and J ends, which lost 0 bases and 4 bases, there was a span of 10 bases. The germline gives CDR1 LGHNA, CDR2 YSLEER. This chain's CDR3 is CASSQDLGAYNEQFF. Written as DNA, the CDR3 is TGCGCCAGCAGCCAAGATCTTGGAGCGTACAATGAGCAGTTCTTC.

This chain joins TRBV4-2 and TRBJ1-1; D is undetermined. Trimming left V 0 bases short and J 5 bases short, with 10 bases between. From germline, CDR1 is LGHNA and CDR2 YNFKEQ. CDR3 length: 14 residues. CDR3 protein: CASSQEGRATEAFF. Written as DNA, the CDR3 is TGTGCCAGCAGCCAAGAAGGACGGGCGACTGAAGCTTTCTTT.

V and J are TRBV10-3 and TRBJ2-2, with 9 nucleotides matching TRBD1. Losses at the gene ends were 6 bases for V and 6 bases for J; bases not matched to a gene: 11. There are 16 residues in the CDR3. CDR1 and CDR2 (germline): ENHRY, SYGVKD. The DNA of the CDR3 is TGTGCCATCAGACTGGGGGGGACAGGGAAGGCCGGGGAGCTGTTTTTT. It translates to CAIRLGGTGKAGELFF.

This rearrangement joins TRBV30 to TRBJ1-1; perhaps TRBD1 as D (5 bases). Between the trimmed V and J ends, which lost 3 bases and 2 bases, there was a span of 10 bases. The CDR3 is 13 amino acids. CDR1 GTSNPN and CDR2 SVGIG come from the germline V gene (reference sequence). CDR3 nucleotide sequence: TGTGCCTGGAGGGTAGGGACCAACACTGAAGCTTTCTTT. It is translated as CAWRVGTNTEAFF.

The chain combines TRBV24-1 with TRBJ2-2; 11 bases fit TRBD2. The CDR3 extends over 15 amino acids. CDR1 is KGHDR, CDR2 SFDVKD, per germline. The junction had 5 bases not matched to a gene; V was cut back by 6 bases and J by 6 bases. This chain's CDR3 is CATSKVAGGPGELFF. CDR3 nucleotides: TGTGCCACCAGTAAAGTAGCGGGAGGGCCCGGGGAGCTGTTTTTT.

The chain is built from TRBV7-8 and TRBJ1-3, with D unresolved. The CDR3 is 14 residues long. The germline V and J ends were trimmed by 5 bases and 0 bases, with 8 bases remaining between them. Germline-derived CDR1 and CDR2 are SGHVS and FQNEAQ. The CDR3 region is CASSPLSSGNTIYF. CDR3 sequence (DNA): TGTGCCAGCAGCCCCCTAAGCTCTGGAAACACCATATATTTT. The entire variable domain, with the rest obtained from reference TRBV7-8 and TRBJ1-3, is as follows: GAGVSQSPRYKVAKRGQDVALRCDPISGHVSLFWYQQALGQGPEFLTYFQNEAQLDKSGLPSDRFFAERPEGSVSTLKIQRTQQEDSAVYLCASSPLSSGNTIYFGEGSWLTVV.

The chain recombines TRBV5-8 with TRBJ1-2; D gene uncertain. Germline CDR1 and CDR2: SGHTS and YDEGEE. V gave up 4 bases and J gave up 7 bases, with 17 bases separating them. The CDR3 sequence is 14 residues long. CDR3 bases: TGTGCCAGCAGCCTGGAAGGAATCCGGAGTGGCTACACCTTC. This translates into CASSLEGIRSGYTF.

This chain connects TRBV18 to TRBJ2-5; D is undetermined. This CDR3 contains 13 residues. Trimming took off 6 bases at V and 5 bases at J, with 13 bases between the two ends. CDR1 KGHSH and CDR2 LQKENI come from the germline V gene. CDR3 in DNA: TGTGCCAGCTCGGTCGAGATCGAGGAGACCCAGTACTTC. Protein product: CASSVEIEETQYF.

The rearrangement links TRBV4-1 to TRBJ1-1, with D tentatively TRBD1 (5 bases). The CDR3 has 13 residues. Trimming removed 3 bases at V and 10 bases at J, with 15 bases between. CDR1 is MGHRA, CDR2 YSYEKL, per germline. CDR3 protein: CASSHVGTGGAFF. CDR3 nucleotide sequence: TGCGCCAGCAGCCATGTGGGGACGGGGGGAGCTTTCTTT.

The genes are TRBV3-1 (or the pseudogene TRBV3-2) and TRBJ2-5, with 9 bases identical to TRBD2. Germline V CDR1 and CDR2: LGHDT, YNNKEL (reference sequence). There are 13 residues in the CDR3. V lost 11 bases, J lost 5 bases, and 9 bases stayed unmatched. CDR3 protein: CAGGGALMETQYF. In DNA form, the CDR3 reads TGTGCCGGCGGGGGGGCGCTTATGGAGACCCAGTACTTC.

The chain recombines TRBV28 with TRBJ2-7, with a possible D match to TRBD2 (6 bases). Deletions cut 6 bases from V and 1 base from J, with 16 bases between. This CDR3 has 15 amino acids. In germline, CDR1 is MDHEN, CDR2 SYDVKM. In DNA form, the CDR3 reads TGTGCCAGCAGGCCGATGGGGACTCCTTCCTACGAGCAGTACTTC. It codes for CASRPMGTPSYEQYF.

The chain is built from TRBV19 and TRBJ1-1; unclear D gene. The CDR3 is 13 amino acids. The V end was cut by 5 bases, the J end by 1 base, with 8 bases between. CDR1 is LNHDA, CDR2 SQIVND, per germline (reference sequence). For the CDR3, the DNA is TGTGCCAGTAGTGATAGGCCGAACACTGAAGCTTTCTTT. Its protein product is CASSDRPNTEAFF.

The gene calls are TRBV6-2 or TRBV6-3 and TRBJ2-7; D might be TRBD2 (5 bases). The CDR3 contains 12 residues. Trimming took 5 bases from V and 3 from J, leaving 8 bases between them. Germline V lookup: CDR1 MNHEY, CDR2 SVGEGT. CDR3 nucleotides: TGTGCCAGCAGTCTAGCCCGCTACGAGCAGTACTTC. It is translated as CASSLARYEQYF.

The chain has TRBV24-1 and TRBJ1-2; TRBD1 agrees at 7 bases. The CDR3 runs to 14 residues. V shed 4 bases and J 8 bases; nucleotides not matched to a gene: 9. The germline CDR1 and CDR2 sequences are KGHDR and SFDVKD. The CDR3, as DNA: TGTGCCACCAGTGACCCCGACAGGGTGCGGGGCTACACCTTC. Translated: CATSDPDRVRGYTF.